Listed below are T cell receptor beta chains from one sample, sequenced in a study of T cell repertoires in ileal Crohn's disease. Sequencing used immunoSEQ multiplex PCR; TCRdb keeps in-frame clones, though not all of them. The sample has 4,000 or so clones; over 60% are singletons. Material: ileal tissue. Receptors were obtained from an adult with Crohn's disease. CDR3s include the opening cysteine and the closing phenylalanine or tryptophan. A D gene is named only where the DNA matches it firmly. The size entry is marked missing in some rows and otherwise reads once, few, many or a size class.

j_call v_call clone_size d_call cdr3_aa cdr3_nt
TRBJ1-5 TRBV2 . . CASSTGRGQPQHF TGTGCCAGCAGTACAGGGAGGGGACAGCCCCAGCATTTT
TRBJ2-3 TRBV7-9 . . CASSLVGTDTQYF TGTGCCAGCAGCTTAGTTGGCACAGATACGCAGTATTTT
TRBJ2-5 TRBV30 . . CAWSRQVEETQYF TGTGCCTGGAGTCGACAAGTAGAAGAGACCCAGTACTTC
TRBJ2-4 TRBV14 few TRBD2 CASSPGLALNIQYF TGTGCCAGCAGCCCGGGACTAGCGCTAAACATTCAGTACTTC
TRBJ2-7 TRBV18 once . CASSPTRGGGSYEQYF TGTGCCAGCTCACCAACCCGGGGAGGGGGCAGTTACGAGCAGTACTTC
TRBJ2-7 TRBV27 . . CASSRRASSYEQYF TGTGCCAGCAGTAGGCGGGCCAGCTCCTACGAGCAGTACTTC
TRBJ2-2 TRBV10-3 few TRBD1 CAISGDRGDTGELFF TGTGCCATCAGCGGGGACAGGGGGGACACCGGGGAGCTGTTTTTT
TRBJ2-7 TRBV2 . TRBD1 CASSAPGQGFEQYF TGTGCCAGCAGTGCCCCCGGACAGGGCTTCGAGCAGTACTTC
TRBJ2-2 TRBV12-1 . . CASSSDRTTGELFF TGTGCCAGCAGCTCGGACAGGACCACCGGGGAGCTGTTTTTT
TRBJ2-7 TRBV4-2 once TRBD2 CASSQETGAGVSEQYF TGTGCCAGCAGCCAAGAGACGGGAGCGGGGGTATCCGAGCAGTACTTC
TRBJ2-2 TRBV6-1 . . CASSEAQARRELFF TGTGCCAGCAGTGAAGCGCAAGCGAGACGGGAGCTGTTTTTT
TRBJ2-7 TRBV4-2 . . CASSQVWTPQRGHYEQYF TGTGCCAGCAGCCAAGTTTGGACACCCCAGAGAGGGCACTACGAGCAGTACTTC
TRBJ1-2 TRBV10-3 . . CAISESNAGYTF TGTGCCATCAGTGAGTCGAATGCTGGCTACACCTTC
TRBJ1-6 TRBV7-2 . TRBD1 CASSLGRQGINSPLHF TGTGCCAGCAGCTTAGGACGACAGGGGATTAATTCACCCCTCCACTTT
TRBJ2-6 TRBV6-9 few . CASNQGGANVLTF TGTGCCAGCAACCAGGGGGGGGCCAACGTCCTGACTTTC
TRBJ1-2 TRBV7-9 few . CASSPSREGYTF TGTGCCAGCAGCCCCAGCCGGGAAGGCTACACCTTC
TRBJ2-2 TRBV12-5 . TRBD1 CASGKNQGQGYTGELFF TGTGCTAGTGGCAAGAATCAGGGACAGGGATACACCGGGGAGCTGTTTTTT
TRBJ2-5 TRBV23-1 . . CASSLVDGPQYF TGCGCCAGCAGTCTCGTCGATGGTCCCCAGTACTTC
TRBJ1-4 TRBV18 few . CASSRATNEKLFF TGTGCCAGCTCAAGGGCAACTAATGAAAAACTGTTTTTT
TRBJ2-3 TRBV5-1 once . CASSLSPGADTQYF TGCGCCAGCAGCTTGAGCCCGGGGGCAGATACGCAGTATTTT
TRBJ1-4 TRBV4-2 . . CASSRFMPGRANEKLFF TGTGCCAGCAGCCGATTCATGCCAGGGAGGGCTAATGAAAAACTGTTTTTT
TRBJ1-2 TRBV7-9 . . CAISPDGGDPVHGYTF TGTGCCATCTCCCCTGATGGGGGAGATCCGGTTCATGGCTACACCTTC
TRBJ1-1 TRBV27 few . CASSLSPPGPRGAFF TGTGCCAGCAGTTTATCCCCCCCGGGGCCTAGGGGAGCTTTCTTT
TRBJ2-7 TRBV18 . TRBD2 CASSRGGAYEQYF TGTGCCAGCTCTCGGGGGGGTGCCTACGAGCAGTACTTC
TRBJ2-1 TRBV5-1 medium-sized TRBD2 CASSSLVAGAGEQFF TGCGCCAGCAGCTCCCTAGTAGCGGGGGCCGGTGAGCAGTTCTTC
TRBJ2-1 TRBV28 . TRBD1 CASKRDRANEQFF TGTGCCAGCAAACGGGACAGGGCGAATGAGCAGTTCTTC
TRBJ2-3 TRBV10-1 . TRBD2 CASSDAGLAGDTQYF TGCGCCAGCAGTGATGCGGGACTAGCGGGAGATACGCAGTATTTT
TRBJ2-2 TRBV4-2 . TRBD2 CASSQELTSGGAVSGELFF TGTGCCAGCAGCCAAGAACTAACTAGCGGGGGGGCCGTCAGCGGGGAGCTGTTTTTT
TRBJ2-3 TRBV19 . TRBD1 CASSPQGARGDTQYF TGTGCCAGTAGTCCCCAGGGGGCGCGGGGAGATACGCAGTATTTT
TRBJ2-7 TRBV19 . . CASSIAIRPPSRAGGYEQYF TGTGCCAGTAGTATTGCAATCCGTCCGCCGAGCAGGGCCGGAGGTTACGAGCAGTACTTC
TRBJ1-5 TRBV2 . TRBD1 CASSVFSGTGSSNQPQHF TGTGCCAGCAGTGTTTTTTCCGGGACAGGGTCCTCCAATCAGCCCCAGCATTTT
TRBJ1-5 TRBV29-1 few . CSVGQRHQPQHF TGCAGCGTCGGACAGAGGCATCAGCCCCAGCATTTT
TRBJ2-7 TRBV16 . TRBD1 CASSLSGTGEEQYF TGTGCCAGCAGCCTCTCCGGGACAGGGGAGGAGCAGTACTTC
TRBJ2-1 TRBV7-9 medium-sized TRBD2 CASSLELAAINEQFF TGTGCCAGCAGCTTAGAACTAGCGGCTATTAATGAGCAGTTCTTC
TRBJ1-1 TRBV5-1 once . CASSTTGDTEAFF TGCGCCAGCAGCACAACGGGGGACACTGAAGCTTTCTTT
TRBJ1-2 TRBV5-4 few . CASSLGIQDYGYTF TGTGCCAGCAGCTTGGGAATCCAGGACTATGGCTACACCTTC
TRBJ2-1 TRBV11-2 . . CASALSDEQFF TGTGCCAGCGCACTTTCCGATGAGCAGTTCTTC
TRBJ1-1 TRBV28 . TRBD1 CASSITGGWDTEAFF TGTGCCAGCAGTATAACAGGGGGCTGGGACACTGAAGCTTTCTTT
TRBJ2-5 TRBV7-9 . TRBD1 CASSLALRGRGVTQYF TGTGCCAGCAGCTTAGCCCTCAGGGGGAGAGGAGTGACCCAGTACTTC
TRBJ1-5 TRBV19 . . CASSRKTGRNQPQHF TGTGCCAGTAGTAGAAAAACAGGGCGCAATCAGCCCCAGCATTTT
TRBJ1-5 TRBV19 . . CASSISWGARPQHF TGTGCCAGTAGTATTAGTTGGGGGGCTCGGCCCCAGCATTTT
TRBJ1-2 TRBV7-8 . TRBD1 CASSLRDRLYGYTF TGTGCCAGCAGCTTAAGGGACAGGCTATATGGCTACACCTTC
TRBJ2-1 TRBV6-6 . . CASSLRGDEQFF TGTGCCAGCAGCTTGAGGGGCGATGAGCAGTTCTTC
TRBJ2-4 TRBV5-6 . TRBD1 CASSLYKDRALAKNIQYF TGTGCCAGCAGCTTGTACAAGGACAGGGCTTTAGCCAAAAACATTCAGTACTTC
TRBJ1-2 TRBV27 few . CASSPSASYGYTF TGTGCCAGCAGTCCCTCGGCGTCTTATGGCTACACCTTC
TRBJ1-1 TRBV6-6 . TRBD1 CASSLQGAKTEAFF TGTGCCAGCAGCCTACAGGGGGCGAAGACTGAAGCTTTCTTT
TRBJ1-5 TRBV19 once . CASRERGGGPLGPQHF TGTGCCAGTAGAGAACGGGGCGGAGGACCTTTGGGGCCCCAGCATTTT
TRBJ1-5 TRBV10-3 . . CAISEFQASNQPQHF TGTGCCATCAGTGAGTTTCAGGCAAGCAATCAGCCCCAGCATTTT
TRBJ2-2 TRBV9 few . CASTDTANTGELFF TGTGCCAGCACGGACACCGCGAACACCGGGGAGCTGTTTTTT
TRBJ2-7 TRBV6-6 few . CASSYSIGGNEQYF TGTGCCAGCAGTTACTCGATAGGGGGGAACGAGCAGTACTTC
TRBJ1-2 TRBV6-1 . . CASSESSNYGYTF TGTGCCAGCAGTGAATCTTCAAACTATGGCTACACCTTC
TRBJ1-6 TRBV18 . TRBD1 CASSPLGQGGNSPLHF TGTGCCAGCTCACCGTTAGGACAGGGTGGTAATTCACCCCTCCACTTT
TRBJ1-5 TRBV25-1 large . CASSEGWGAIQPQHF TGTGCCAGCAGTGAAGGTTGGGGGGCGATTCAGCCCCAGCATTTT
TRBJ1-2 TRBV19 . . CASSIDTQLYGYTF TGTGCCAGTAGTATAGATACCCAGTTGTATGGCTACACCTTC
TRBJ2-1 TRBV11-2 . . CASSSAVGAKGEQFF TGTGCCAGCAGCTCGGCCGTGGGGGCTAAGGGTGAGCAGTTCTTC
TRBJ1-1 TRBV5-6 . . CASSLLRLGAEAFF TGTGCCAGCAGCTTGCTTAGGTTAGGCGCTGAAGCTTTCTTT
TRBJ2-7 TRBV7-2 once TRBD1 CASSFRTGTFYEQYF TGTGCCAGCAGCTTTCGGACAGGGACCTTCTACGAGCAGTACTTC
TRBJ1-1 TRBV29-1 . . CSVPFGTERQAFF TGCAGCGTTCCCTTTGGGACGGAGAGACAAGCTTTCTTT
TRBJ2-4 TRBV6-5 . . CATRGGTKNIQYF TGTGCCACACGGGGCGGGACCAAAAACATTCAGTACTTC
TRBJ2-7 TRBV4-2 . . CASSQGGGALYEQYF TGTGCCAGCAGCCAAGGAGGGGGGGCCCTATACGAGCAGTACTTC